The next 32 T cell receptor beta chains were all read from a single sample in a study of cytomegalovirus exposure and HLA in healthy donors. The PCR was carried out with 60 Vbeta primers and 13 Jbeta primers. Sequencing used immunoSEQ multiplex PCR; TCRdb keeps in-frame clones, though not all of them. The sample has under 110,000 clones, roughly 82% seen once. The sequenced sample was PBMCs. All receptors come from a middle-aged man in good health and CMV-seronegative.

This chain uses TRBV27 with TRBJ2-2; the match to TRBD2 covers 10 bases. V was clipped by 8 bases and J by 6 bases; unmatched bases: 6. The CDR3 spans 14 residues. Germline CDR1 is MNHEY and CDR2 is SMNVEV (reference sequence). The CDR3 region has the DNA TGTGCCAGCGTTTCTAGCGGGGGTGCCGGGGAGCTGTTTTTT. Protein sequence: CASVSSGGAGELFF.

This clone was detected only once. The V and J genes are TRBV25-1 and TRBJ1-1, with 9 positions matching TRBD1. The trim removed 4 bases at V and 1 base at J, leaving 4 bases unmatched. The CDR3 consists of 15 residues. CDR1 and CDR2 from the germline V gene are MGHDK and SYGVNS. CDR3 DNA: TGTGCCAGCAGTGGGTGGACAGGGGCGAACACTGAAGCTTTCTTT. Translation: CASSGWTGANTEAFF.

CDR3 sequence (DNA): TGTGCCAGCAGTGAAGGGAGCGGGGGGGGATTCAATGAGCAGTTCTTC. Its protein product is CASSEGSGGGFNEQFF. The chain uses TRBV6-4 and TRBJ2-1; 10 nucleotides match TRBD2. J was trimmed by 6 bases and V by 3 bases; bases with no gene match: 8. Germline V CDR1 and CDR2: MRHNA, SNTAGT. The CDR3 consists of 16 residues.

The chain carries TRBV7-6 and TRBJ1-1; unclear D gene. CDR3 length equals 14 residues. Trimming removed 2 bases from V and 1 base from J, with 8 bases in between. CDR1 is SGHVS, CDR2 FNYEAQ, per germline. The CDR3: CASSLREENTEAFF. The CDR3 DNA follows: TGTGCCAGCAGCTTAAGGGAGGAGAACACTGAAGCTTTCTTT. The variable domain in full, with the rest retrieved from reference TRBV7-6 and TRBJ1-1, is GAGVSQSPRYKVTKRGQDVALRCDPISGHVSLYWYRQALGQGPEFLTYFNYEAQQDKSGLPNDRFSAERPEGSISTLTIQRTEQRDSAMYRCASSLREENTEAFFGQGTRLTVV.

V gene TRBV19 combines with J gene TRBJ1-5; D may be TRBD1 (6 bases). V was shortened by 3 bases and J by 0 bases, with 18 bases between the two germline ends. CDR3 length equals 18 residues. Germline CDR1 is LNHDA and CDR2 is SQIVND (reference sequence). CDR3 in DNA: TGTGCCAGTAGTATTTTAGGACAGACAATAGGTAGCAATCAGCCCCAGCATTTT. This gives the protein CASSILGQTIGSNQPQHF. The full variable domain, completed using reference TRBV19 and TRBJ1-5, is DGGITQSPKYLFRKEGQNVTLSCEQNLNHDAMYWYRQDPGQGLRLIYYSQIVNDFQKGDIAEGYSVSREKKESFPLTVTSAQKNPTAFYLCASSILGQTIGSNQPQHFGDGTRLSIL.

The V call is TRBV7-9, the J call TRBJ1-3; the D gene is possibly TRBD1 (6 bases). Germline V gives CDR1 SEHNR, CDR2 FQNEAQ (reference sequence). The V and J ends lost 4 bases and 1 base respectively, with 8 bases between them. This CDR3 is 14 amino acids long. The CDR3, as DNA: TGTGCCAGCAGCTCACAGGGTTCTGGAAACACCATATATTTT. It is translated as CASSSQGSGNTIYF.

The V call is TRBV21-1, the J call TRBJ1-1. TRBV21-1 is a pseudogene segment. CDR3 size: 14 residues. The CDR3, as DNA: TGTGCCAGCAGCAAAGCGCCGAACCGCCCGGGGGCTTTCTTT. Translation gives CASSKAPNRPGAFF.

The CDR3 region is CASVKGGIGNTIYF. The CDR3 coding sequence is TGTGCCAGCGTCAAAGGGGGTATAGGAAACACCATATATTTT. The gene calls are TRBV28 and TRBJ1-3; possibly TRBD1 for D (6 bases). This CDR3 spans 14 amino acids. CDR1 is MDHEN and CDR2 is SYDVKM in the germline V gene. The V end was cut by 8 bases, the J end by 4 bases, with 15 bases between.

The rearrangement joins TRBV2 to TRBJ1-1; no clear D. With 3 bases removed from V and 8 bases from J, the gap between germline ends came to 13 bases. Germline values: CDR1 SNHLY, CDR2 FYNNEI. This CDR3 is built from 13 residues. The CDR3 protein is CASSDTAVQEAFF. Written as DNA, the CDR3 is TGTGCCAGCAGTGATACTGCGGTGCAGGAAGCTTTCTTT.

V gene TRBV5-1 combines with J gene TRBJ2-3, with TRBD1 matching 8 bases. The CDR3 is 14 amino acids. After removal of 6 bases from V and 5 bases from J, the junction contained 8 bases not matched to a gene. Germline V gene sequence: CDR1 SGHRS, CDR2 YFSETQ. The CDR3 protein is CASTLTGEVDTQYF. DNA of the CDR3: TGCGCCAGCACCCTGACAGGGGAGGTAGATACGCAGTATTTT.

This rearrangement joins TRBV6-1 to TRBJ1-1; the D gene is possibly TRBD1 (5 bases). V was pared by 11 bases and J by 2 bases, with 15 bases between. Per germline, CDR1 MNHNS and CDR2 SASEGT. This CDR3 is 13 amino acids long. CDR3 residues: CAGRQILNTEAFF. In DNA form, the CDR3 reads TGTGCCGGTCGACAGATACTCAACACTGAAGCTTTCTTT.

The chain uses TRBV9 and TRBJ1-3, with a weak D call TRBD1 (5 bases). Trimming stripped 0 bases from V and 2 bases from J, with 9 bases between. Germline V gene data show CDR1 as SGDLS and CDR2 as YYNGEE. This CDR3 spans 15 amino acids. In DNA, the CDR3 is TGTGCCAGCAGCGTAGATGCAGGGACTGGAAACACCATATATTTT. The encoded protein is CASSVDAGTGNTIYF. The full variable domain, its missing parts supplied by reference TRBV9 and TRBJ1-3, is DSGVTQTPKHLITATGQRVTLRCSPRSGDLSVYWYQQSLDQGLQFLIQYYNGEERAKGNILERFSAQQFPDLHSELNLSSLELGDSALYFCASSVDAGTGNTIYFGEGSWLTVV.

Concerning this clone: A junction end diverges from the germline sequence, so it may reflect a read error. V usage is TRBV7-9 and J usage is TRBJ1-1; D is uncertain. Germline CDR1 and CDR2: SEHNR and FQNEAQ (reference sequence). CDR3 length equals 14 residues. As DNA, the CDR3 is TGTTCCAGCAGCTTAGACGGTGAGTCACTTCGGGCTTTCTTT. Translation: CSSSLDGESLRAFF.

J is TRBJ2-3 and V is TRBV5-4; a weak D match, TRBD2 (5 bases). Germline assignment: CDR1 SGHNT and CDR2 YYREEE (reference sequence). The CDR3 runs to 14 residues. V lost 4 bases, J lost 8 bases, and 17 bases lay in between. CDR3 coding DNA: TGTGCCAGCAGCCTTGACGAGCGGTTGGGTACGCAGTATTTT. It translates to CASSLDERLGTQYF.

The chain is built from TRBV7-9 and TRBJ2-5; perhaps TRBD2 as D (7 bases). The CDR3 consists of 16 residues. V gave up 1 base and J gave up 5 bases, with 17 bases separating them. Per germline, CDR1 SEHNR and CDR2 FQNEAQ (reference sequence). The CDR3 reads CASSLGAGGLVETQYF. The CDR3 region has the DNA TGTGCCAGCAGCTTAGGGGCCGGGGGGCTCGTTGAGACCCAGTACTTC.

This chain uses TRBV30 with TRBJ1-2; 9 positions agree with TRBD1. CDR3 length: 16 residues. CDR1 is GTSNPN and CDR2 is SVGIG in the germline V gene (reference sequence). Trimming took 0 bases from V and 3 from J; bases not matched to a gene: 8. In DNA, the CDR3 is TGTGCCTGGAGTGTTCCCGGACAGGGGTTTTACTATGGCTACACCTTC. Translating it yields CAWSVPGQGFYYGYTF.

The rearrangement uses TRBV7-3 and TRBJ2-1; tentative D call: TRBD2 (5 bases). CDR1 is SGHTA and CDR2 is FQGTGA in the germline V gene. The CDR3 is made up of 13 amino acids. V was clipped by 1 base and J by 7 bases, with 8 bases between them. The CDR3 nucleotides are TGTGCCAGCAGCTTAAATGGGGAGAATGAGCAGTTCTTC. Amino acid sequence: CASSLNGENEQFF.

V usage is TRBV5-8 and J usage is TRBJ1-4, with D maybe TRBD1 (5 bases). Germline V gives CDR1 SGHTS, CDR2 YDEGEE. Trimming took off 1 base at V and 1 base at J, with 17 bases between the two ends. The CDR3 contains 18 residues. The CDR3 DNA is TGTGCCAGCAGCTTGAACTATGGAGGGGCTGAAACTAATGAAAAACTGTTTTTT. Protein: CASSLNYGGAETNEKLFF. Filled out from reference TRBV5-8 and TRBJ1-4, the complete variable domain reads EAGVTQSPTHLIKTRGQQATLRCSPISGHTSVYWYQQALGLGLQFLLWYDEGEERNRGNFPPRFSGRQFPNYSSELNVNALELEDSALYLCASSLNYGGAETNEKLFFGSGTQLSVL.

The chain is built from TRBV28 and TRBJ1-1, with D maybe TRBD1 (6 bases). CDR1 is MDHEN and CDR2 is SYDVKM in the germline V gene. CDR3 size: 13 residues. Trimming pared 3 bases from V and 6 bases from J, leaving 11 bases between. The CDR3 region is CASSFGNRAEAFF. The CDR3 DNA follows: TGTGCCAGCAGTTTTGGAAACAGGGCTGAAGCTTTCTTT. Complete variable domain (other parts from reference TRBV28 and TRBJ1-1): DVKVTQSSRYLVKRTGEKVFLECVQDMDHENMFWYRQDPGLGLRLIYFSYDVKMKEKGDIPEGYSVSREKKERFSLILESASTNQTSMYLCASSFGNRAEAFFGQGTRLTVV.

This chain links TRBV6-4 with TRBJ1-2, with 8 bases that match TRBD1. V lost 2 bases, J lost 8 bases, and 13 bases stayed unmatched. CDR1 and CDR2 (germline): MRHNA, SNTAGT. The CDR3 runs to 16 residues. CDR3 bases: TGTGCCAGCAGTGACACCTGGACAGGGCGGATGGGGGGCTACACCTTC. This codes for CASSDTWTGRMGGYTF.

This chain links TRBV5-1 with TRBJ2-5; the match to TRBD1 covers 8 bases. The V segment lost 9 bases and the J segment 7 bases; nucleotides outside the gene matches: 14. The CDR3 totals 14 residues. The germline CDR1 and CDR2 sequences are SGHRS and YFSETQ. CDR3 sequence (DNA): TGCGCCAACAGGGACAGGACCATCCAGGGGACCCAGTACTTC. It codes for CANRDRTIQGTQYF.

CDR3 DNA sequence: TGCGCCAGCAGCCAAGTAGGGACAGGGAAAATGAACACTGAAGCTTTCTTT. It is translated as CASSQVGTGKMNTEAFF. The chain recombines TRBV4-1 with TRBJ1-1, with 9 bases identical to TRBD1. Germline assignment: CDR1 MGHRA and CDR2 YSYEKL. The CDR3 length is 17 residues. Trimming cost V 1 base and J 0 bases; bases outside gene matches: 6.

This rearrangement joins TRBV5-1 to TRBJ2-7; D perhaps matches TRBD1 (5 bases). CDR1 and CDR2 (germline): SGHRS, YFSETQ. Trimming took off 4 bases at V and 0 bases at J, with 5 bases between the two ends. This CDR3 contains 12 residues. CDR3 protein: CASSDSSYEQYV. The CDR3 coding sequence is TGCGCCAGCAGCGACAGCTCCTACGAGCAGTACGTC.

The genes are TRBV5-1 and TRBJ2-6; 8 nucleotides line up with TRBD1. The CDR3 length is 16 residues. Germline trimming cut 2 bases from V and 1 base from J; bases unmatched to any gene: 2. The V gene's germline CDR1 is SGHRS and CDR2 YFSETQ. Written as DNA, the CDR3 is TGCGCCAGCAGCTTTCGACAGGGGTCTGGGGCCAACGTCCTGACTTTC. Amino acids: CASSFRQGSGANVLTF. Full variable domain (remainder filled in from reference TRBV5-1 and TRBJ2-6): KAGVTQTPRYLIKTRGQQVTLSCSPISGHRSVSWYQQTPGQGLQFLFEYFSETQRNKGNFPGRFSGRQFSNSRSEMNVSTLELGDSALYLCASSFRQGSGANVLTFGAGSRLTVL.

The CDR3 region is CASSQSVTDYEQYV. CDR3 sequence (DNA): TGCGCCAGCAGTCAATCGGTTACTGACTACGAGCAGTACGTC. V gene TRBV23-1 combines with J gene TRBJ2-7; D unresolved. TRBV23-1 is an ORF; its function is uncertain. The germline V and J ends were trimmed by 0 bases and 3 bases, with 9 bases remaining between them. CDR3 size: 14 residues.

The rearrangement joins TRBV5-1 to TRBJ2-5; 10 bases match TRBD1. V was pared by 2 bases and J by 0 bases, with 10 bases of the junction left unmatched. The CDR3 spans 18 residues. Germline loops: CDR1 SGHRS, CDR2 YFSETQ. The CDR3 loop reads CASSFRDRGRFYQETQYF. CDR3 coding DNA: TGCGCCAGCAGCTTCCGGGACAGGGGAAGGTTTTACCAAGAGACCCAGTACTTC. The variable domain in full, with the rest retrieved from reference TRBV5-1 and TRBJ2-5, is KAGVTQTPRYLIKTRGQQVTLSCSPISGHRSVSWYQQTPGQGLQFLFEYFSETQRNKGNFPGRFSGRQFSNSRSEMNVSTLELGDSALYLCASSFRDRGRFYQETQYFGPGTRLLVL.

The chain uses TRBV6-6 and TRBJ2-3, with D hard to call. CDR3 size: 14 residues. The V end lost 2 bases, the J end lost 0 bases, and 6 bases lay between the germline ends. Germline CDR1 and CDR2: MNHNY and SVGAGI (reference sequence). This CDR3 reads CASSYPGSTDTQYF. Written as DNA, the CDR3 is TGTGCCAGCAGTTACCCCGGTAGCACAGATACGCAGTATTTT.

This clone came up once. The CDR3 nucleotides read TGTGCCAGCAGCCTGGGGACTAGCGGGGGGAGGGACATTCAGTACTTC. Protein product: CASSLGTSGGRDIQYF. The chain joins TRBV28 to TRBJ2-4, with TRBD2 matching 15 bases. The J segment lost 8 bases and the V segment lost 6 bases, leaving 8 bases of the junction unmatched. This CDR3 has 16 residues. Germline CDR1 and CDR2: MDHEN and SYDVKM.

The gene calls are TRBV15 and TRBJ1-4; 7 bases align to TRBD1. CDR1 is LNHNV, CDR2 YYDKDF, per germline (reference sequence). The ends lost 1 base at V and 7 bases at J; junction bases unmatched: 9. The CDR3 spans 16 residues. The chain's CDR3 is CATSRGETGVGEKLFF. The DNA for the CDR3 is TGTGCCACCAGCAGAGGGGAAACAGGGGTCGGTGAAAAACTGTTTTTT.

The CDR3 loop is CASSPLDIGGEHGYTF. The CDR3 coding sequence is TGTGCCAGCTCACCACTGGATATAGGGGGCGAACATGGCTACACCTTC. V is TRBV18 and J is TRBJ1-2, with TRBD1 identical over 7 bases. Losses at the gene ends were 1 base for V and 6 bases for J; bases not matched to a gene: 11. This CDR3 spans 16 amino acids. CDR1 KGHSH and CDR2 LQKENI come from the germline V gene.

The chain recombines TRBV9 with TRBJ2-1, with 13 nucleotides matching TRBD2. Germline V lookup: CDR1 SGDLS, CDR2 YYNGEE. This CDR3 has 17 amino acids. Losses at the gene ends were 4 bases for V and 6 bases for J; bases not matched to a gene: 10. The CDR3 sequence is CASSPRHTSGGGNEQFF. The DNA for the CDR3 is TGTGCCAGCAGCCCCCGCCACACTAGCGGGGGGGGCAATGAGCAGTTCTTC.

This CDR3 is CASSGGTFVPSNTGELFF. CDR3 DNA sequence: TGCGCCAGCAGCGGTGGGACTTTCGTCCCCTCGAACACCGGGGAGCTGTTTTTT. The chain links TRBV5-1 to TRBJ2-2; D is possibly TRBD2 (6 bases). The CDR3 is 18 residues long. V lost 4 bases, J lost 0 bases, and 19 bases lay in between. Germline V gene sequence: CDR1 SGHRS, CDR2 YFSETQ.